The entry below describes one T cell receptor beta chain. The sample belongs to a study of blood T cell repertoires in COVID-19. The overall study: Samples came from the United States, Italy and Spain, spanning acute and convalescent COVID-19.

The germline V and J ends were trimmed by 3 bases and 6 bases, with 14 bases remaining between them. Germline V CDR1 and CDR2: MNHNS, SASEGT. This CDR3 is built from 15 residues. Original handling: Estimation of nucleated cell counts was performed using reference gene primer amplification. Some clones are missing from TCRdb's copy, which holds only in-frame ones; the method was immunoSEQ multiplex PCR. That table gives V, J and clone size, and the DNA gave D and trimming. This table has more than 9,000 clones, 83% appearing once. The genes are TRBV6-1 and TRBJ1-4, with D possibly matching TRBD1 (6 bases). Material: peripheral blood. This sequence was found in a human donor in a cohort sampled during active COVID-19. The DNA for the CDR3 is TGTGCCAGCAGTGAGTTACAGGGCCGATATGAAAAACTGTTTTTT. It encodes CASSELQGRYEKLFF.